Sequencing of this T cell receptor beta chain was carried out in a study of cytomegalovirus exposure and HLA in healthy donors (dated by TCRdb to the late 2010s). Describing the broader study: In an earlier analysis of roughly 590 of the donors, 276 Gb of sequence data and 95 million to 130 million unique TCR beta sequences from approximately 180 million T cells were reported. An early release that covered 500 to 800 HLA-typed donors contained about 300 gigabases of sequencing data and tens of millions of unique TCR sequences. Among the approximately 400 genotyped donors, around 81% belonged to the genetic ancestry cluster associated with self-reported Caucasian donors. The study was designed to test whether signatures of past pathogen exposure could be identified by cataloging public T cell receptors. The study profiled the T cell repertoires of 500 to 800 subjects by immunosequencing and related them to cytomegalovirus serostatus. Besides the first cohort of 666 subjects, a separate validation cohort made up of 120 different subjects was used. To predict cytomegalovirus infection status, the study brought together high-throughput TCR immunosequencing, statistical association of individual TCRs with disease status, and machine learning. To study patterns of TCR occurrence, a later analysis re-analyzed previously published TCR beta repertoires from 700 or so donors and added high-resolution HLA genotyping. The later analysis used no new phenotypic data to find candidate immune exposures, relying instead on TCR beta sequences and their occurrence across donors. In an earlier analysis of 587 of the donors, high-throughput TCR beta sequencing was used to judge whether each TCR beta V gene segment behaved as functional or pseudogenic. Donor age, sex, ethnicity and CMV serostatus were compiled alongside the repertoire data. A later genetic analysis took genome-wide SNP genotypes for about three fifths of the 666 donors and used that subset as a discovery cohort. Every repertoire in the discovery cohort had been generated on one and the same sequencing platform. HLA typing covered class I and class II loci at four-digit resolution. Typing coverage varied by locus: about 629-630 donors for A, B, C, DRB1 and DQB1; 522 for DQA1; more than 600 for DPA1; 450 to 480 for DPB1. Roughly 5 DR-DQ haplotypes were handled as single units for association and clustering, since linkage in the cohort was strong. Among over 350 genotyped donors of the cohort, an average of approximately 250,000 unique TCR beta nucleotide sequences were sequenced per donor, around 20% of them non-productive.

Receptor amplification or capture employed the immunoSEQ multiplex PCR assay. For the multiplex PCR, a mixture combining 60 forward primers for TCR Vbeta segments and 13 reverse primers for TCR Jbeta segments was used. The CDR3 region of rearranged TCR beta genes was amplified from genomic DNA with a multiplex PCR assay. Amplified TCR beta libraries were sequenced as 87-base-pair reads on the Illumina HiSeq System. The authors' analysis ran thus. A later analysis tallied roughly 80 million unique TCR beta chains across the 660 or so repertoires, and approximately 12 million of those chains were shared by two or more donors. A nearest-neighbor algorithm error-corrected the raw reads and collapsed the reads into unique sequences, merging closely related sequences to remove PCR and sequencing errors. Alignment of CDR3 sequences to IMGT reference sequences was used to assign V, D and J gene segments. For a sequence to be retained, a match of at least six nucleotides to both a V gene segment and a J gene segment was required. Rearrangements were classified as productive when the CDR3 lacked stop codons and remained in frame with V and J, and all other rearrangements were classified as non-productive. Following IMGT convention, CDR3 was defined as the stretch from the second conserved V-encoded cysteine to the conserved J-encoded phenylalanine. The earlier analysis of some 580 of the donors excluded any sequence lacking an unambiguous match to a single V gene segment. An earlier analysis of fewer than 650 of the donors classified V segments as functional when productive rearrangements were above 56.7% and as segregating when the standard deviation between donors was above 5%. To diagnose cytomegalovirus status from the catalog of TCR beta chain sequences, a statistical classification framework was built. In a later analysis, V and J genes were assigned by comparing TCR nucleotide sequences against IMGT/GENE-DB human TR gene sequences. The TCRdist pipeline was used in a later analysis to assign CDR3 sequences and most-parsimonious VDJ recombination scenarios. A later analysis defined each TCR beta chain by its CDR3 amino acid sequence plus V-gene family, and excluded reads lacking a unique V-gene family. To address suspected cross-contamination and a sequencing artifact, a later analysis removed some 620 highly shared, low-generation-probability nucleotide sequences. In a later analysis, a clonal expansion index was calculated for each public chain from normalized within-repertoire ranks of inferred template counts. Generation probabilities in a later analysis came from a VDJ recombination model fitted to out-of-frame rearrangements, and those results were checked against IGoR. A later analysis scored TCR-TCR, TCR-HLA and TCR-CMV co-occurrence with hypergeometric tests, applying a repertoire-size bias correction to TCR pairs. To estimate false discovery rates, a later analysis permuted the HLA or CMV assignments 20 times. In a later analysis, co-occurring TCRs were grouped using DBSCAN, and TCRdist sequence similarity was added for clustering within HLA-allele-positive subsets. For co-occurrence clustering, repertoires with fewer than 30,000 or more than 120,000 public chains were excluded, along with about five repertoires with anomalous nucleotide sharing. TCRdb took over this immuneACCESS table, retaining in-frame rearrangements with V and J assigned. Such tables are incomplete; in checked studies, under half of the missing clones stem from an unresolved V gene, and the remainder is unexplained. For V, J and clone size, that table is used; D and trimming come from the DNA. The sample yields around 180,000 clones; approximately 82% were counted once. The ten largest account for more than 0.95% of the sample.

Findings and caveats that apply to the study as a whole: In a later analysis, HLA-associated TCR beta chains showed more clonal expansion and lower generation probabilities than non-associated chains that were equally common. Across donors, most TCR sequences were observed very rarely, whereas some public TCRs were present in many individuals. In a later genetic analysis, a missense DCLRE1C variant was associated with V-gene and J-gene trimming of TCR beta chains, and the association was replicated in an independent cohort. Linkage disequilibrium might explain the correlated functional status among segregating V segments, but an unknown experimental factor could not be ruled out. When HLA alleles, especially DR and DQ, strongly co-occurred, attributing TCR associations to individual alleles was difficult. In the study, about 150 TCR beta chains were listed as associated with cytomegalovirus. In both the original and validation cohorts, the classifier was reported to diagnose cytomegalovirus status with high specificity and sensitivity. The only immune exposure information available for the cohort was CMV serostatus. In a later analysis, more than 15,000 TCR beta sequences were associated with specific HLA alleles at a false discovery rate of 0.05. A group of highly shared sequence variants was considered likely to be a technical artifact of the sequencing pipeline. In a later analysis, TCR association rates were found to vary across HLA loci, with the most associated TCRs seen for DRB1 alleles and the fewest for HLA-C alleles. Broadly in line with IMGT annotations, most TCR beta V segments showed up in productive rearrangements about 87% or about 30% of the time in an earlier analysis of around 550 of the donors. Several of the top co-occurrence clusters appeared to be linked to parvovirus B19, influenza, CMV and Epstein-Barr virus, according to a later analysis. The presence/absence analyses assumed that sequencing depth was roughly uniform across donors, and that assumption may not be true. The earlier analysis of almost 600 of the donors excluded some 15 rarely observed V segments, including chromosome 9 orphons, because counts were too low. HLA typing was unavailable for some donors at each locus, so association tests used only the typed subset. A further reported finding was that TCR beta sequences accurately predicted the HLA-A and HLA-B alleles for most subjects in the first cohort. In vitro tests confirmed that a few of the cytomegalovirus-associated TCR beta chains recognize cytomegalovirus antigens. Only TCR beta chains were sequenced in this cohort, and the absence of alpha or paired-chain data limited detectable features. It was suggested by the authors that the approach could potentially be generalized to other disease states and immunological phenotypes. A later genetic analysis reported fewer N-insertions in productive TCRs among donors in an Asian-associated ancestry cluster than the roughly 700-donor mean. A later analysis found that most CMV-associated TCR beta chains appeared HLA-restricted, with HLA associations seemingly driven largely by CMV exposure.

The cohort was made up of 500 to 850 healthy bone marrow donors. Cohort members were all nominally healthy when sampled, although unrecorded immune exposures were likely present. The donor was CMV seropositive and belonged to the group of a few hundred seropositive cohort members. Each donor provided a peripheral blood sample, and peripheral blood mononuclear cells were used for TCR beta sequencing. Genomic DNA was extracted from the blood cell samples with the Qiagen DNeasy Blood Extraction Kit. A word on this clone: Its antigen is unknown. The input lacks base qualities; no much larger clone sits a single base away.

The sequence was collected from a girl aged 2 to 10 in good health and CMV-seropositive. Sequencing input: PBMCs.

The DNA is as follows: TGTGCCAGCAGTGATCGGGACAGGTCTGAGCAGTACTTC. Its product reads: CASSDRDRSEQYF. The chain is encoded by TRBV6-1 joined to TRBJ2-7; TRBD1 aligns with 8 central bases. At the junction V is shortened by 3 bases and J by 7 bases; bases outside the gene matches: 5. According to the germline V gene, CDR1 reads MNHNS and CDR2 reads SASEGT. From the cysteine through the phenylalanine, the CDR3 covers 13 amino acids. CDR3 DNA only is kept here, 39 bases in frame from base 1.